The 15 T cell receptor beta chains in this list originate from one sample, sequenced in a study of blood T cells in healthy people across ages. The use of a sample-barcoded 5' primer and a J-beta primer mix characterized a second PCR of about 7 to 12 cycles. TCRdb reanalysed the 5' RACE reads using MiXCR and keeps one entry per CDR3 protein. The top ten hold 30% to 40% of the sample, which has about 640,000 distinct CDR3 sequences, around three fifths seen once. Sequences were obtained from blood. All receptors derive from a man in his sixties in good health.

CDR3 amino acids: CASSPRGTGLMNEQFF. CDR3 coding DNA: TGTGCCAGCAGTCCCCGAGGGACAGGTTTGATGAATGAGCAGTTCTTC. The rearrangement joins TRBV6-6 to TRBJ2-1, with TRBD1 matching over 8 bases. The CDR3 sequence is 16 residues long. V lost 5 bases to trimming and J lost 7 bases; unmatched junction nucleotides: 13. Germline V gene lookup returns CDR1 MNHNY and CDR2 SVGAGI (reference sequence).

This chain connects TRBV29-1 to TRBJ2-5; 7 nucleotides align to TRBD1. TRBJ2-7 matches the DNA end more closely, so the J call is doubtful. CDR3 length equals 13 residues. The germline CDR1 and CDR2 sequences are SQVTM and ANQGSEA. Here the CDR3 DNA reads TGCAGCGTTGAAGAGACAGGGCTAAACGAGCAGTACTTC. Its protein is CSVEETGLNEQYF.

The rearrangement joins TRBV6-5 to TRBJ2-6; D gene unclear. The germline V gene has CDR1 MNHEY and CDR2 SVGAGI. This CDR3 is 18 amino acids long. Between the trimmed V and J ends, which lost 0 bases and 0 bases, there was a span of 12 bases. In nucleotides, the CDR3 is TGTGCCAGCAGTTACTCGGTGACGCCAAGCTCTGGGGCCAACGTCCTGACTTTC. Its translation: CASSYSVTPSSGANVLTF.

CDR3 sequence (DNA): TGTGCCAGCAGCGATGCAAGGGGTCAGCCCCAGCATTTT. As protein: CASSDARGQPQHF. The rearrangement uses TRBV28 and TRBJ1-5, with D possibly being TRBD1 (5 bases). V was trimmed by 6 bases and J by 6 bases, leaving 12 bases between them. This CDR3 comprises 13 residues. Looked up from germline, CDR1 is MDHEN and CDR2 is SYDVKM.

In its sample, this clonotype was seen a few times. The chain uses TRBV2 and TRBJ2-1, with TRBD2 identical over 10 bases. This CDR3 contains 15 residues. Losses at the gene ends were 3 bases for V and 6 bases for J; bases not matched to a gene: 5. The germline gives CDR1 SNHLY, CDR2 FYNNEI. The CDR3 DNA reads TGTGCCAGCAGTGACTGGACTAGCGGCTCCAATGAGCAGTTCTTC. Translated: CASSDWTSGSNEQFF.

V usage is TRBV20-1 and J usage is TRBJ1-6; the D gene is possibly TRBD1 (5 bases). Trimming took 3 bases from V and 5 from J, leaving 17 bases between them. CDR3 length: 16 amino acids. The V gene's germline CDR1 is DFQATT and CDR2 SNEGSKA (reference sequence). CDR3 loop: CSARGPGSRNNSPLHF. In nucleotides, the CDR3 is TGCAGTGCTAGGGGACCGGGATCTCGGAATAATTCACCCCTCCACTTT.

The chain joins TRBV3-1 to TRBJ2-5; a weak D match, TRBD2 (6 bases). Trimming pared 4 bases from V and 10 bases from J, leaving 22 bases between. The V gene's germline CDR1 is LGHDT and CDR2 YNNKEL (reference sequence). CDR3 size: 15 residues. The CDR3 nucleotides are TGTGCCAGCAGCCCGCGGGGAGACTCAAGGATCGGCCAGTACTTC. Its protein is CASSPRGDSRIGQYF.

This clonotype was seen just once. A much more abundant neighbour one base away suggests this may be a read error. The V call is TRBV4-1, the J call TRBJ2-1, with 9 bases identical to TRBD2. The trim removed 0 bases at V and 10 bases at J, leaving 16 bases unmatched. The germline CDR1 and CDR2 sequences are MGHRA and YSYEKL. The CDR3 is 18 residues long. This chain's CDR3 is CASSQETGGGAISYEQFF. The CDR3 coding sequence is TGCGCCAGCAGCCAAGAGACTGGCGGGGGGGCTATTTCTTACGAGCAGTTCTTC.

The V gene is TRBV18, the J gene TRBJ2-3; the D gene is possibly TRBD1 (6 bases). Germline values: CDR1 KGHSH, CDR2 LQKENI. V lost 3 bases, J lost 3 bases, and 13 bases lay in between. The CDR3 covers 15 residues. The CDR3 here is CASSPGAGMTDTQYF. CDR3 DNA sequence: TGTGCCAGCTCACCGGGGGCAGGGATGACAGATACGCAGTATTTT.

The chain combines TRBV3-1 with TRBJ1-3; the match to TRBD1 covers 7 bases. Germline V gene sequence: CDR1 LGHDT, CDR2 YNNKEL (reference sequence). Losses at the gene ends were 3 bases for V and 10 bases for J; bases not matched to a gene: 3. This CDR3 comprises 12 residues. CDR3 amino acids: CASSQTGSTIYF. The DNA of the CDR3 is TGTGCCAGCAGCCAGACAGGGTCTACCATATATTTT.

This clonotype was picked up many times. This chain links TRBV12-3 or TRBV12-4 with TRBJ2-5; 8 bases match TRBD1. V gave up 5 bases and J gave up 5 bases; unmatched junction bases: 13. This CDR3 spans 16 amino acids. This chain's CDR3 is CASSPDQGALGETQYF. The CDR3 DNA is TGTGCCAGCAGTCCCGACCAGGGGGCTTTAGGGGAGACCCAGTACTTC.

V and J are TRBV5-1 and TRBJ1-2; D uncertain. Trimming pared 0 bases from V and 6 bases from J, leaving 9 bases between. CDR1 and CDR2 (germline): SGHRS, YFSETQ. There are 13 residues in the CDR3. The CDR3, as DNA: TGCGCCAGCAGCTTGGTAGGTGAGGATGGCTACACCTTC. Protein sequence: CASSLVGEDGYTF.

The chain links TRBV4-2 to TRBJ1-6; TRBD1 is a possible D gene (6 bases). The V gene lost 4 bases and the J gene lost 7 bases, with 14 bases spanning the gap. CDR3 size: 15 residues. Germline CDR1 reads LGHNA; CDR2 reads YNFKEQ. CDR3 bases: TGTGCCAGCAGCCCCTTGGACAGACAGAATTCACCCCTCCACTTT. It yields the protein CASSPLDRQNSPLHF.

The chain is built from TRBV6-2 or TRBV6-3 and TRBJ2-1; 11 nucleotides match TRBD1. CDR1 is MNHEY and CDR2 is SVGEGT in the germline V gene. This CDR3 region has 15 residues. J lost 8 bases, V lost 8 bases, and 11 bases had no gene match. The CDR3 region has the DNA TGTGCCAGCGTCCCGGGACAGGGGGGTTTCGATGAGCAGTTCTTC. Translated, it gives CASVPGQGGFDEQFF.

The V gene is TRBV3-1, the J gene TRBJ1-4, with D unresolved. The V and J ends lost 0 bases and 8 bases respectively, with 7 bases between them. This CDR3 contains 13 residues. Germline V gene lookup returns CDR1 LGHDT and CDR2 YNNKEL (reference sequence). This chain's CDR3 is CASSQEATEKLFF. The CDR3 DNA sequence: TGTGCCAGCAGCCAAGAAGCGACCGAAAAACTGTTTTTT.